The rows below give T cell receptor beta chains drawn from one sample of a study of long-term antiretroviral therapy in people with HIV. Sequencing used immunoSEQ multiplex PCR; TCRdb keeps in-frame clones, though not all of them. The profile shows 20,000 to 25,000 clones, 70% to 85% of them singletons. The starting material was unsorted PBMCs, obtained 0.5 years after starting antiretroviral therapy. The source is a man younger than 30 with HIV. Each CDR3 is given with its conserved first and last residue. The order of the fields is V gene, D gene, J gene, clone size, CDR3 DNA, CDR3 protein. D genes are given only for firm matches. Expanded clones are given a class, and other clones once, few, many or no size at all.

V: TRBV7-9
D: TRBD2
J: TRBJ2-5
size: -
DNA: TGTGCCAGCAGCCACCTCGAGGGACTAGCGGGAGGAGGGCAAGAGACCCAGTACTTC
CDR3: CASSHLEGLAGGGQETQYF

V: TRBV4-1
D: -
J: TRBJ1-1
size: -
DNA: TGCGCCAGCAGCCAAGAGCCGATGACTTCTCCGACGAACACTGAAGCTTTCTTT
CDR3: CASSQEPMTSPTNTEAFF

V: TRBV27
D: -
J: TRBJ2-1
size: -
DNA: TGTGCCAGCAGAAAACACCGGTTCCCTGACAATGAGCAGTTCTTC
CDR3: CASRKHRFPDNEQFF

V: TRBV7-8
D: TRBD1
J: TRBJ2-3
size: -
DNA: TGTGCCAGCAGCCAGTCCGGACAGGGGCCCTCGGATACGCAGTATTTT
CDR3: CASSQSGQGPSDTQYF

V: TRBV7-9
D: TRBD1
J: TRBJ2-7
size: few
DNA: TGTGCCAGCAACGAACCGGGACAGACTTCCTACGAGCAGTACTTC
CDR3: CASNEPGQTSYEQYF

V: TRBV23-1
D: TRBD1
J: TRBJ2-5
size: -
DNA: TGCGCCAGCAGTCCGAGGGCGGGGACAGGGAGGGAGACCCAGTACTTC
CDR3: CASSPRAGTGRETQYF

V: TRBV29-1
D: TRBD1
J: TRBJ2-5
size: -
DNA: TGCAGCTCGTCCGGGACAGGGGCAGAGACCCAGTACTTC
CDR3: CSSSGTGAETQYF

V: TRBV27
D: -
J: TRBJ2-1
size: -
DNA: TGTGCCAGCAGTTTATCGTGGGACGGCTACAATGAGCAGTTCTTC
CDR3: CASSLSWDGYNEQFF

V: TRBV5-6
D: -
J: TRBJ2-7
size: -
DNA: TGTGCCAGCAGTCCAGGGGCCTACGAGCAGTACTTC
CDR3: CASSPGAYEQYF

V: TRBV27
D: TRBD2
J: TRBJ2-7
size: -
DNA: TGTGCCAGCAGTTTATACCCTAGCGGTTACGAGCAGTACTTC
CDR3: CASSLYPSGYEQYF

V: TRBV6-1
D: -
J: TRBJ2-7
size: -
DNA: TGTGCCAGCAGTCAAAGGGATTTTTGGGAGTACGAGCAGTACTTC
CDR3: CASSQRDFWEYEQYF

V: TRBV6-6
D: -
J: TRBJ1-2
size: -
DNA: TGTGCCAGCAGTTACTCTGCCGGAGGATTCGCTGGCTACACCTTC
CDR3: CASSYSAGGFAGYTF

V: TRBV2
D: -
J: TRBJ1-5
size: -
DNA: TGTGCCAGCAGTGAAGAAGGCAGTTACGATCAGCCCCAGCATTTT
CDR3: CASSEEGSYDQPQHF

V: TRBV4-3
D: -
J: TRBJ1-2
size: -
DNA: TGCGCCAGCAGCCAAGCAGAGGGGAACTATGGCTACACCTTC
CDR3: CASSQAEGNYGYTF

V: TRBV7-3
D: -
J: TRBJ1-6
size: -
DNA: TGTGCCAGCAGCTTAACGTTTCGGAGGGGCGGTTCACCCCTCCACTTT
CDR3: CASSLTFRRGGSPLHF

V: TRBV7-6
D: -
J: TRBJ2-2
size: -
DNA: TGTGCCAGCAGCTTAGAGCAAACCGCCGGGGAGCTGTTTTTT
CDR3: CASSLEQTAGELFF

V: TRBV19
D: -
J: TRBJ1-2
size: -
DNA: TGTGCCACTACCCCAGGGGCTAACTATGGCTACACCTTC
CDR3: CATTPGANYGYTF

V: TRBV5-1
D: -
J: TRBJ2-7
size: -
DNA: TGCGCCAGCAGCATGGGGTGGGGGCCCTACGAGCAGTACTTC
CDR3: CASSMGWGPYEQYF

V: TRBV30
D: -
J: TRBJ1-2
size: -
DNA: TGTGCCTGGAGTGTGGAGGCTAACTATGGCTACACCTTC
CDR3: CAWSVEANYGYTF

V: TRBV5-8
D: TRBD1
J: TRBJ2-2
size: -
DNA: TGTGCCAGCTCGACAGGGGTGAACACCGGGGAGCTGTTTTTT
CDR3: CASSTGVNTGELFF

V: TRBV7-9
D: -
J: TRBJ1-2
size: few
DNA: TGTGCCAGCAGCGCGCCGGACGGGACATGGAGCTACACCTTC
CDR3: CASSAPDGTWSYTF

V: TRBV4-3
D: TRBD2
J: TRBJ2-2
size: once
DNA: TGCGCCAGCAGCCAAGCAGCGGGAGTGAAAACCGGGGAGCTGTTTTTT
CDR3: CASSQAAGVKTGELFF

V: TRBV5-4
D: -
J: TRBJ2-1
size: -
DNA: TGTGCCAGCAGCTTGGGTGGGCAGACCGATTACAATGAGCAGTTCTTC
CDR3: CASSLGGQTDYNEQFF

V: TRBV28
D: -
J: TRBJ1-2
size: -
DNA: TGTGCCAGCAGTTTAGAAGGCTATGGCTACACCTTC
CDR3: CASSLEGYGYTF

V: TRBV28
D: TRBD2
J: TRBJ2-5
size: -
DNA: TGTGCCAGCAGCCCTTACGGGGGGGCGGGGGAGACCCAGTACTTC
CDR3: CASSPYGGAGETQYF

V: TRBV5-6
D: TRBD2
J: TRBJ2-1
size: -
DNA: TGTGCCAGCAGCTTGGAGGGAAGCGGGATTTACAATGAGCAGTTCTTC
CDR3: CASSLEGSGIYNEQFF

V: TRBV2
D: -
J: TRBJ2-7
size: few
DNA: TGTGCCAGCAGGTTAAGGGACGGACCCTACGAGCAGTACTTC
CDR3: CASRLRDGPYEQYF

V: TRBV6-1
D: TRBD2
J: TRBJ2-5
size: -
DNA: TGTGCCAGCAGCCCACTAGCGGGGTTAGAGACCCAGTACTTC
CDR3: CASSPLAGLETQYF

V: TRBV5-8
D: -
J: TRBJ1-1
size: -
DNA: TGTGCCAGCAGCTTGTCAATGTCAGGGAAGGGGCCGCGCGGTAGGTCTTTCTTT
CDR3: CASSLSMSGKGPRGRSFF

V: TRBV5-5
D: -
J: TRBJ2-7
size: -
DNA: TGTGCCAGCAGCTTTTCGGACGGAACCTACGAGCAGTACTTC
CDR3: CASSFSDGTYEQYF